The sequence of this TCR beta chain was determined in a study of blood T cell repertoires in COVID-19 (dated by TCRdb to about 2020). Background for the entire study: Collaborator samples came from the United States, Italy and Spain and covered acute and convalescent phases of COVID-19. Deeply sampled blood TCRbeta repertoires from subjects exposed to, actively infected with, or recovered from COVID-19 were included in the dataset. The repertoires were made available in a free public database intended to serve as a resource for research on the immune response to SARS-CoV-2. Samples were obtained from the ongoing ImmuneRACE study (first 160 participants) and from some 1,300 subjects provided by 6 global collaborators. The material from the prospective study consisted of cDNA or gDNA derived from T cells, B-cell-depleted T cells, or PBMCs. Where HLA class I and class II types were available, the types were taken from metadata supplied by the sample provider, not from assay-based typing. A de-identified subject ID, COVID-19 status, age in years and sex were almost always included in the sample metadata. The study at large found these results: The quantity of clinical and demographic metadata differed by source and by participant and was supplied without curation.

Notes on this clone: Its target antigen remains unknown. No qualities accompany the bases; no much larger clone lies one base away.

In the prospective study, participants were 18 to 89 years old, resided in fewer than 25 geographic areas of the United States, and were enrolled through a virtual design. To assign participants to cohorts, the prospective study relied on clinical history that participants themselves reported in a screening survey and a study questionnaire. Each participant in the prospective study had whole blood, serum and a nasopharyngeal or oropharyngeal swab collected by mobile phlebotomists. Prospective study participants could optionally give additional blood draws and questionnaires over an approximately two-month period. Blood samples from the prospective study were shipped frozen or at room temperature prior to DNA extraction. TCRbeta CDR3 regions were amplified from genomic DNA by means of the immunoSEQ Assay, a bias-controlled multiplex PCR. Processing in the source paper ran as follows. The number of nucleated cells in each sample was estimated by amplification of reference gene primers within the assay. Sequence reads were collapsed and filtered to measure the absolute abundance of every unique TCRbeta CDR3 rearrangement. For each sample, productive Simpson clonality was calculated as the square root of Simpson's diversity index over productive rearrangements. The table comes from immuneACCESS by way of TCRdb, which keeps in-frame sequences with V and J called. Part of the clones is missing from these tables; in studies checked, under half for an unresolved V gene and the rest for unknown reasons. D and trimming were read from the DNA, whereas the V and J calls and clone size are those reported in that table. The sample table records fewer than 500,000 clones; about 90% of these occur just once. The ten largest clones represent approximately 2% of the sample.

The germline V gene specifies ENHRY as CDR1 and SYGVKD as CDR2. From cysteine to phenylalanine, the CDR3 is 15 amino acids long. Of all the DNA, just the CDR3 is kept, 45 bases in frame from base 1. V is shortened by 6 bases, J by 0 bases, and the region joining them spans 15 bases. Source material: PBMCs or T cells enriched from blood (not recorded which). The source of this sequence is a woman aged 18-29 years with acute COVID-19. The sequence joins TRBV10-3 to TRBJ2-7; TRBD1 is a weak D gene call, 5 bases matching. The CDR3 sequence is CAIRADSPSSYEQYF. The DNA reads TGTGCCATCAGAGCAGACAGCCCCAGCTCCTACGAGCAGTACTTC.